This entry lists 26 T cell receptor beta chains sequenced from one sample in a study of blood T cell repertoires in COVID-19. Clones were read by immunoSEQ multiplex PCR, and TCRdb kept only the in-frame ones, dropping some. This table holds approximately 230,000 clones, 86% found once. The sample comprised PBMCs or T cells enriched from blood (not recorded which). These receptors were taken from a man aged 35 to 55 who had recovered from COVID-19.

This rearrangement joins TRBV6-5 to TRBJ1-5, with D hard to call. The ends were cut back, 5 bases at V and 5 bases at J, with 10 bases in the middle. Per the germline V gene, CDR1 is MNHEY and CDR2 is SVGAGI. The CDR3 sequence is 13 residues long. Here the CDR3 DNA reads TGTGCCAGCAGTCGGGGAACGGATCAGCCCCAGCATTTT. Its protein product is CASSRGTDQPQHF.

This chain joins TRBV6-5 and TRBJ1-5; TRBD1 matches at 7 bases. Losses at the gene ends were 8 bases for V and 5 bases for J; bases not matched to a gene: 9. This CDR3 has 14 amino acids. Germline V gives CDR1 MNHEY, CDR2 SVGAGI. As DNA, the CDR3 is TGTGCCAGCTCGGAGATGCAGGGGGATCAGCCCCAGCATTTT. Translation: CASSEMQGDQPQHF.

The rearrangement joins TRBV20-1 to TRBJ2-3; no reliable D call. Germline V lookup: CDR1 DFQATT, CDR2 SNEGSKA (reference sequence). The CDR3 has 12 residues. Trimming removed 3 bases at V and 4 bases at J, with 8 bases between. CDR3 DNA: TGCAGTGCTAGTTTCTCCTCAGATACGCAGTATTTT. Translating gives CSASFSSDTQYF.

V is TRBV5-1 and J is TRBJ2-5; 9 nucleotides align to TRBD2. The CDR3 has 16 residues. The V gene end was trimmed by 1 base and the J gene end by 5 bases; junction bases not matched to a gene: 9. Germline CDR1 reads SGHRS; CDR2 reads YFSETQ. CDR3 DNA sequence: TGCGCCAGCAGCTTGTCCATAGTCAGCGGGAGGGAGACCCAGTACTTC. Translating it yields CASSLSIVSGRETQYF.

The CDR3 nucleotides read TGCGCCAGCAGCTTGGGAAGGGGTTTCGTCCTGGAAGAGACCCAGTACTTC. The encoded protein is CASSLGRGFVLEETQYF. The chain links TRBV5-1 to TRBJ2-5; a possible D gene is TRBD1 (5 bases). Germline V gene data show CDR1 as SGHRS and CDR2 as YFSETQ. The CDR3 runs 17 residues. Deletions cut 0 bases from V and 3 bases from J, with 18 bases between.

The chain employs TRBV7-2 and TRBJ2-7; D remains unclear. CDR1 is SGHTA and CDR2 is FQGNSA in the germline V gene. There are 14 residues in the CDR3. V was cut by 7 bases and J by 3 bases, with 16 bases left in between. This chain's CDR3 is CASNPGLTFYEQYF. The CDR3 DNA reads TGTGCCAGCAACCCGGGTCTTACTTTCTACGAGCAGTACTTC.

The chain combines TRBV6-1 with TRBJ1-4; D gene unclear. V was cut by 0 bases and J by 4 bases, with 6 bases left in between. This CDR3 contains 14 residues. CDR1 is MNHNS and CDR2 is SASEGT in the germline V gene. CDR3 protein: CASSEARRNEKLFF. The CDR3, as DNA: TGTGCCAGCAGTGAAGCCAGGCGTAATGAAAAACTGTTTTTT.

The rearrangement joins TRBV28 to TRBJ2-4, with TRBD1 matching over 7 bases. Germline-derived CDR1 and CDR2 are MDHEN and SYDVKM. The CDR3 extends over 15 amino acids. With V trimmed by 7 bases and J by 6 bases, 12 bases remained unmatched. CDR3 loop: CASTVRGQRLNIQYF. The CDR3 DNA reads TGTGCCAGCACCGTACGGGGACAGAGGCTAAACATTCAGTACTTC. The full variable domain, rest sourced from reference TRBV28 and TRBJ2-4, is DVKVTQSSRYLVKRTGEKVFLECVQDMDHENMFWYRQDPGLGLRLIYFSYDVKMKEKGDIPEGYSVSREKKERFSLILESASTNQTSMYLCASTVRGQRLNIQYFGAGTRLSVL.

The chain is built from TRBV28 and TRBJ2-7; D gene uncertain. Germline loops: CDR1 MDHEN, CDR2 SYDVKM. The CDR3 covers 15 residues. V lost 6 bases to trimming and J lost 0 bases, with 15 bases between them. CDR3 sequence (DNA): TGTGCCAGCAGCACCATAGTTTCGAGCTCCTACGAGCAGTACTTC. The encoded protein is CASSTIVSSSYEQYF.

The chain recombines TRBV11-1 with TRBJ1-4, with D uncertain. V gave up 2 bases and J gave up 0 bases, with 10 bases separating them. This CDR3 comprises 16 residues. Per the germline V gene, CDR1 is SGHAT and CDR2 is FQDESV (reference sequence). CDR3 in amino acids: CASSLYSPATNEKLFF. DNA for the CDR3: TGTGCCAGCAGCTTATACAGCCCCGCAACTAATGAAAAACTGTTTTTT.

The V and J genes are TRBV19 and TRBJ2-5, with D perhaps matching TRBD1 (5 bases). In germline, CDR1 is LNHDA, CDR2 SQIVND (reference sequence). The V end was cut by 7 bases, the J end by 3 bases, with 12 bases between. This CDR3 is built from 13 residues. CDR3 region: CASTPPGKETQYF. CDR3 bases: TGTGCCAGTACGCCCCCAGGGAAAGAGACCCAGTACTTC. Using reference TRBV19 and TRBJ2-5 for the parts outside the CDR3, the full variable domain is DGGITQSPKYLFRKEGQNVTLSCEQNLNHDAMYWYRQDPGQGLRLIYYSQIVNDFQKGDIAEGYSVSREKKESFPLTVTSAQKNPTAFYLCASTPPGKETQYFGPGTRLLVL.

The chain is built from TRBV3-1 (or the pseudogene TRBV3-2) and TRBJ2-2; D is perhaps TRBD2 (6 bases). The CDR3 length is 15 residues. The ends were cut back, 0 bases at V and 6 bases at J, with 11 bases in the middle. The germline V gene has CDR1 LGHDT and CDR2 YNNKEL (reference sequence). CDR3 nucleotides: TGTGCCAGCAGCCAAGAACTCGGGAGTGCCGGGGAGCTGTTTTTT. Protein product: CASSQELGSAGELFF.

V is TRBV28 and J is TRBJ1-1; D is perhaps TRBD1 (6 bases). Germline V gene data show CDR1 as MDHEN and CDR2 as SYDVKM. V was shortened by 5 bases and J by 3 bases, with 13 bases between the two germline ends. The CDR3 sequence is 14 residues long. In DNA form, the CDR3 reads TGTGCCAGCAGTACCCCGGCAGGGGACACTGAAGCTTTCTTT. It translates to CASSTPAGDTEAFF.

The V gene is TRBV6-5, the J gene TRBJ2-1; 8 positions agree with TRBD2. The germline V gene has CDR1 MNHEY and CDR2 SVGAGI. CDR3 size: 14 residues. V lost 8 bases, J lost 13 bases, and 16 bases stayed unmatched. The CDR3, as DNA: TGTGCCAGCGGACCCACCCCGGGACTAGATCCTCAGTTCTTC. Amino acids: CASGPTPGLDPQFF.

The rearrangement uses TRBV27 and TRBJ2-1, with D possibly matching TRBD2 (6 bases). This CDR3 has 17 amino acids. The V and J ends lost 0 bases and 1 base respectively, with 13 bases between them. Per germline, CDR1 MNHEY and CDR2 SMNVEV (reference sequence). CDR3 sequence: CASSLSAGYTSYNEQFF. DNA of the CDR3: TGTGCCAGCAGTTTATCTGCGGGGTATACTTCCTACAATGAGCAGTTCTTC.

The chain has TRBV6-5 and TRBJ2-1; 9 bases are a match to TRBD2. The CDR3 totals 15 residues. CDR1 and CDR2 (germline): MNHEY, SVGAGI. V lost 7 bases and J lost 3; bases outside the gene matches: 7. CDR3 DNA sequence: TGTGCCAGCATACGACTAGCGGCACGCTACAATGAGCAGTTCTTC. Protein product: CASIRLAARYNEQFF.

The genes are TRBV6-4 and TRBJ1-2, with TRBD1 matching 7 bases. This CDR3 comprises 15 residues. CDR1 and CDR2 (germline): MRHNA, SNTAGT. The ends lost 4 bases at V and 4 bases at J; junction bases unmatched: 9. The DNA for the CDR3 is TGTGCCAGCAGTGTAGGTGGGGACAGCCCCTATGGCTACACCTTC. Its protein is CASSVGGDSPYGYTF.

The chain couples TRBV9 to TRBJ1-2; 8 positions agree with TRBD1. In germline, CDR1 is SGDLS, CDR2 YYNGEE. This CDR3 is 16 amino acids long. The V gene end was trimmed by 0 bases and the J gene end by 4 bases; junction bases not matched to a gene: 8. Here the CDR3 DNA reads TGTGCCAGCAGCGTAGCGGTAGACAGGGGAGGCTATGGCTACACCTTC. Protein product: CASSVAVDRGGYGYTF.

The chain employs TRBV13 and TRBJ2-2; possible D gene TRBD2, 6 bases. This CDR3 comprises 15 residues. Trimming took off 5 bases at V and 3 bases at J, with 13 bases between the two ends. CDR1 and CDR2 (germline): PRHDT, FYEKMQ (reference sequence). CDR3: CASSALPGDTGELFF. Written as DNA, the CDR3 is TGTGCCAGCAGCGCCCTTCCGGGGGACACCGGGGAGCTGTTTTTT.

The chain uses TRBV10-3 and TRBJ1-1, with a tentative D call TRBD1 (5 bases). Germline assignment: CDR1 ENHRY and CDR2 SYGVKD. Trimming removed 6 bases at V and 0 bases at J, with 11 bases between. The CDR3 loop spans 14 amino acids. The CDR3 nucleotides are TGTGCCATCAGGTGGGGGGAAGTGAACACTGAAGCTTTCTTT. This encodes CAIRWGEVNTEAFF.

This chain connects TRBV6-5 to TRBJ1-1; D uncertain. The CDR3 loop spans 15 amino acids. Trimming removed 0 bases at V and 3 bases at J, with 11 bases between. Germline lookup yields CDR1 MNHEY and CDR2 SVGAGI. The CDR3 loop reads CASSYSPRSDTEAFF. The DNA for the CDR3 is TGTGCCAGCAGTTACTCGCCTAGGTCGGACACTGAAGCTTTCTTT.

The V call is TRBV28, the J call TRBJ1-1; D perhaps matches TRBD1 (5 bases). This CDR3 comprises 14 residues. Germline assignment: CDR1 MDHEN and CDR2 SYDVKM. The V end was cut by 6 bases, the J end by 1 base, with 12 bases between. CDR3: CASRGGGANTEAFF. In DNA form, the CDR3 reads TGTGCCAGCAGGGGGGGAGGGGCGAACACTGAAGCTTTCTTT. Drawing the rest from reference TRBV28 and TRBJ1-1, the complete variable domain is DVKVTQSSRYLVKRTGEKVFLECVQDMDHENMFWYRQDPGLGLRLIYFSYDVKMKEKGDIPEGYSVSREKKERFSLILESASTNQTSMYLCASRGGGANTEAFFGQGTRLTVV.

Regarding this clone: The junction shows a germline mismatch at one end, possibly a read error. The chain has TRBV30 and TRBJ1-2, with D tentatively TRBD1 (5 bases). Germline loops: CDR1 GTSNPN, CDR2 SVGIG (reference sequence). CDR3 length: 12 amino acids. The CDR3 sequence: CAWSALEQAHPF. The CDR3 DNA follows: TGTGCCTGGAGTGCCTTAGAACAGGCTCATCCTTTC. The whole variable domain, filled in from reference TRBV30 and TRBJ1-2, reads SQTIHQWPATLVQPVGSPLSLECTVEGTSNPNLYWYRQAAGRGLQLLFYSVGIGQISSEVPQNLSASRPQDRQFILSSKKLLLSDSGFYLCAWSALEQAHPFGSGTRLTVV.

V and J are TRBV28 and TRBJ1-3, with D tentatively TRBD1 (5 bases). V was clipped by 7 bases and J by 4 bases, with 17 bases between them. The CDR3 has 15 amino acids. The germline gives CDR1 MDHEN, CDR2 SYDVKM. CDR3 region: CASTLAGGVGNTIYF. The CDR3 nucleotides read TGTGCCAGCACCTTGGCGGGAGGGGTCGGAAACACCATATATTTT.

This rearrangement joins TRBV2 to TRBJ1-1, with 8 bases identical to TRBD1. Germline V gene lookup returns CDR1 SNHLY and CDR2 FYNNEI. The CDR3 is 17 amino acids. V was pared by 6 bases and J by 1 base, with 13 bases of the junction left unmatched. This CDR3 is CASSAGTGRDQNTEAFF. The CDR3 DNA sequence: TGTGCCAGCAGCGCCGGGACAGGTAGAGATCAGAACACTGAAGCTTTCTTT.

V gene TRBV5-4 combines with J gene TRBJ1-2, with D unresolved. The germline V and J ends were trimmed by 3 bases and 1 base, with 7 bases remaining between them. The V gene's germline CDR1 is SGHNT and CDR2 YYREEE (reference sequence). This CDR3 is 13 amino acids long. The CDR3 region is CASSSPLNYGYTF. In DNA form, the CDR3 reads TGTGCCAGCAGCTCTCCCCTTAACTATGGCTACACCTTC.